This TCR beta chain appears in the sequencing data of a study of OX40 agonist ivuxolimab in advanced cancers. In the case of this clone: Its antigen is undetermined.

The method was immunoSEQ multiplex PCR; TCRdb's version includes in-frame clones alone and lacks a portion of them. The sample has about 78,000 clones; around 91% are singletons. Whole-study results and caveats: CD8+ T cells were the subset that, on average, had more expanded clones than CD4+.

V lost 2 bases to trimming and J lost 2 bases, with 7 bases between them. Looked up from germline, CDR1 is SGHAT and CDR2 is FQNNGV. There are 13 residues in the CDR3. The specimen comprised CD4+ or CD8+ T cells sorted from blood, sampled in a trial of the OX40 agonist ivuxolimab. The V and J genes are TRBV11-2 and TRBJ2-7; D is unresolved. The receptor comes from an adult with an advanced solid tumor such as melanoma, head and neck, liver or kidney cancer. CDR3 in amino acids: CASSLFPTYEQYF. CDR3 sequence (DNA): TGTGCCAGCAGCTTATTTCCAACCTACGAGCAGTACTTC.